Sequencing of this T cell receptor (beta chain) was carried out in a study of shared clonotypes between healthy human individuals. Whole-study findings and limits: The donor pool, a small one, limited the genetic and exposure-history diversity represented. Sampling covered blood only; tissue repertoires likely differ.

Worth noting for this clone: Its cognate antigen is unknown.

The CDR3 spans 14 residues. The germline CDR1 and CDR2 sequences are MNHNY and SVGAGI (reference sequence). V was trimmed by 4 bases and J by 10 bases, leaving 16 bases between them. Memory CD4+ cells were the fraction left after CD45RA+ naive selection. In the original processing: Filtering of immunoSEQ junctional sequences could not match full-length read filtering. Assay used: immunoSEQ multiplex PCR; TCRdb lists only in-frame clones, some missing. The DNA gave D and trimming, while V, J and clone size come from that table. Among a few hundred thousand clones listed, more than 95% were seen once. The TCR comes from a woman aged 25-40 years in good health. The sample was naive CD4+ T cells sorted from blood. The subset here: CD45RA+ positively selected. The V call is TRBV6-6, the J call TRBJ1-4; the D is unclear. CDR3 loop: CASSSPDLARKLFF. CDR3 nucleotide sequence: TGTGCCAGCAGTTCCCCCGACCTAGCCCGAAAACTGTTTTTT.